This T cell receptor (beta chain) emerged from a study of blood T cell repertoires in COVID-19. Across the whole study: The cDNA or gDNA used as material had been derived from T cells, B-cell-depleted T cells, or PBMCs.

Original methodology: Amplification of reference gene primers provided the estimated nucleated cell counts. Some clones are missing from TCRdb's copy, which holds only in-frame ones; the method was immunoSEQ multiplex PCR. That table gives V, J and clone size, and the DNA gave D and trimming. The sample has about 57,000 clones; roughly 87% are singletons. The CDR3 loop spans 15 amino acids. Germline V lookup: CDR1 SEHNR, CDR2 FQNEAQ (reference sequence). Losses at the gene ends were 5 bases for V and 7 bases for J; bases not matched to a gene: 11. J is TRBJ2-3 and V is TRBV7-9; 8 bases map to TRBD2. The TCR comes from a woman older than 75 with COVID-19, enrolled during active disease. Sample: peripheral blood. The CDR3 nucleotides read TGTGCCAGCAGCCAGGGGACTAGTTGGATGAATACGCAGTATTTT. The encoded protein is CASSQGTSWMNTQYF.